This T cell receptor (beta chain) emerged from a study of cytomegalovirus exposure and HLA in healthy donors. On this clone itself: Its antigen is undetermined.

Points from the study as a whole: Later on, an analysis showed TCR association rates differing by HLA locus, with DRB1 the most and HLA-C the fewest.

The study ran its PCR with 60 Vbeta and 13 Jbeta primers. In the original workflow: An analysis that came later counted 80 million or so unique TCR beta chains, 10 million to 12 million shared. Generated by immunoSEQ multiplex PCR, the TCRdb table keeps only in-frame clones and is missing some. That table is the source of V, J and clone size, and D and trimming were worked out from the DNA. The repertoire holds 200,000 to 250,000 clones, with approximately 80% as singletons. What was sequenced was PBMCs. The TCR was taken from a woman in her 40s in good health and CMV-seronegative.

The CDR3 region is CASSSSGQASYEQYF. CDR3 nucleotides: TGTGCCAGCAGCTCCTCGGGACAGGCTTCCTACGAGCAGTACTTC. This chain uses TRBV7-8 with TRBJ2-7, with TRBD1 matching over 8 bases. This CDR3 spans 15 amino acids. J lost 1 base, V lost 4 bases, and 6 bases had no gene match. The germline V gene has CDR1 SGHVS and CDR2 FQNEAQ.